The 8 T cell receptor beta chains listed next were all sequenced from one sample in a study of T-cell memory formation after mild COVID-19. TCRdb re-analysed the 5' RACE reads in MiXCR, keeping a single row per CDR3 protein. The sample yields roughly 180,000 distinct CDR3 sequences, approximately 10% seen once. Sequences were obtained from PBMCs or a T cell subset sorted from them (not recorded which). Receptors were obtained from a man aged 18 to 35 who had mild COVID-19 (a few samples of this study predate the infection). Cell type and time point are not known.

The chain combines TRBV10-3 with TRBJ1-4, with 7 bases lining up with TRBD1. The CDR3 is 15 residues long. V lost 3 bases and J lost 1; bases outside the gene matches: 2. Germline V gene lookup returns CDR1 ENHRY and CDR2 SYGVKD. The CDR3 spells CAISDSGGTNEKLFF. CDR3 nucleotide sequence: TGTGCCATCAGTGATTCAGGGGGAACTAATGAAAAACTGTTTTTT.

The J gene is TRBJ1-1, the V gene TRBV5-1; 9 nucleotides align to TRBD1. Germline loops: CDR1 SGHRS, CDR2 YFSETQ. J gave up 1 base and V 4 bases, and 2 bases lay outside the gene matches. The CDR3 totals 14 residues. The CDR3 is CASSKQGANTEAFF. CDR3 coding DNA: TGCGCCAGCAGCAAACAGGGGGCGAACACTGAAGCTTTCTTT.

This chain links TRBV24-1 with TRBJ1-5, with a possible D match to TRBD1 (5 bases). The V and J ends lost 2 bases and 4 bases respectively, with 11 bases between them. This CDR3 spans 15 amino acids. CDR1 is KGHDR and CDR2 is SFDVKD in the germline V gene. The DNA of the CDR3 is TGTGCCACCAGTGATTCGCAGGGTGAAAATCAGCCCCAGCATTTT. This translates into CATSDSQGENQPQHF.

The chain carries TRBV4-3 and TRBJ2-2; 8 bases match TRBD1. CDR1 LGHNA and CDR2 YSLEER come from the germline V gene. CDR3 length: 16 residues. V dropped 4 bases and J dropped 3; count of bases not matched to a gene: 7. CDR3 region: CASSRSTGVDTGELFF. Written as DNA, the CDR3 is TGCGCCAGCAGCCGTTCGACAGGGGTGGACACCGGGGAGCTGTTTTTT.

This clonotype was recorded at least ten times. The genes are TRBV5-1 and TRBJ2-7, with TRBD1 identical over 8 bases. CDR1 SGHRS and CDR2 YFSETQ come from the germline V gene. The CDR3 sequence is 16 residues long. Trimming removed 4 bases from V and 7 bases from J; junction bases left unmatched: 16. The CDR3 DNA sequence: TGCGCCAGCAGCCTTGGGGTGGCAGGGGGCTGGCAGGAGCAGTACGTC. It encodes CASSLGVAGGWQEQYV.

The CDR3 DNA follows: TGCGCCAGCAGTGAGGTCTTCGGGGGGGGCCCTCAAGAGACCCAGTACTTC. Protein product: CASSEVFGGGPQETQYF. V and J are TRBV10-2 and TRBJ2-5; 8 bases line up with TRBD2. The CDR3 sequence is 17 residues long. Germline trimming cut 2 bases from V and 2 bases from J; bases unmatched to any gene: 10. Germline V gene data show CDR1 as WSHSY and CDR2 as SAAADI.

This clonotype was counted a few times. The chain couples TRBV12-3 or TRBV12-4 to TRBJ2-6; 7 bases are shared with TRBD2. J gave up 3 bases and V 5 bases, and 4 bases lay outside the gene matches. CDR3 size: 15 residues. CDR3 in amino acids: CASSRGLDGANVLTF. The CDR3 bases are TGTGCCAGCAGTCGCGGACTAGATGGGGCCAACGTCCTGACTTTC.

The V and J genes are TRBV5-1 and TRBJ2-1, with TRBD2 as a possible D gene (6 bases). The germline CDR1 and CDR2 sequences are SGHRS and YFSETQ. V shed 4 bases and J shed 0 bases, with 14 bases lying between them. CDR3 size: 16 residues. The DNA of the CDR3 is TGCGCCAGCAGCCCCGGAGGAGGGCTCTCCTACAATGAGCAGTTCTTC. Translation: CASSPGGGLSYNEQFF.